This is a list of T cell receptor beta chains from one sample in a study of cytomegalovirus exposure and HLA in healthy donors. Clones were read by immunoSEQ multiplex PCR, and TCRdb kept only the in-frame ones, dropping some. The sample yields around 150,000 clones, about 75% seen once. The specimen sequenced was PBMCs. These TCRs come from a male donor in good health and CMV-seronegative. CDR3s include the opening cysteine and the closing phenylalanine or tryptophan. D genes are given only for firm matches. Clone size is shown for a subset of rows, as once, few, many or a class of expanded clone.

clone size | D gene | J gene | CDR3 length | V gene | CDR3 protein | CDR3 DNA
NA | TRBD2 | TRBJ2-3 | 15 | TRBV7-3 | CASSLTSGVTDTQYF | TGTGCCAGCAGCTTAACTAGCGGGGTCACAGATACGCAGTATTTT
NA | TRBD2 | TRBJ2-3 | 16 | TRBV7-2 | CASSLMASGGIDTQYF | TGTGCCAGCAGCTTAATGGCTAGCGGGGGAATAGATACGCAGTATTTT
NA | TRBD1 | TRBJ1-5 | 15 | TRBV5-1 | CASSLGPDRAQPQHF | TGCGCCAGCAGCTTGGGCCCAGACAGGGCCCAGCCCCAGCATTTT
once | NA | TRBJ2-7 | 13 | TRBV18 | CASSPLSSYEQYF | TGTGCCAGCTCACCCCTGAGCTCCTACGAGCAGTACTTC
NA | TRBD2 | TRBJ2-5 | 14 | TRBV6-5 | CASSPGGGQETQYF | TGTGCCAGCAGTCCCGGGGGGGGCCAAGAGACCCAGTACTTC
NA | TRBD1 | TRBJ2-7 | 15 | TRBV7-8 | CASIVAGTGRSEQYF | TGTGCCAGCATCGTGGCCGGGACAGGGCGAAGCGAGCAGTACTTC
NA | NA | TRBJ1-3 | 15 | TRBV19 | CASTPVGSSGNTIYF | TGTGCCAGTACCCCGGTCGGGAGCTCTGGAAACACCATATATTTT
NA | NA | TRBJ2-7 | 11 | TRBV21-1 | CASREGSEQYF | TGTGCCAGCAGGGAAGGGAGCGAGCAGTACTTC
NA | NA | TRBJ1-5 | 15 | TRBV5-4 | CASSVSADSNQPQHF | TGTGCCAGCAGTGTCTCCGCGGATAGCAATCAGCCCCAGCATTTT
few | NA | TRBJ2-7 | 14 | TRBV6-6 | CASSYPGDIRWQYF | TGTGCCAGCAGTTACCCAGGGGACATTCGGTGGCAGTACTTC
NA | TRBD2 | TRBJ2-7 | 15 | TRBV6-5 | CASSSPGSGRREQYF | TGTGCCAGCAGTTCTCCGGGTAGCGGGAGAAGAGAGCAGTACTTC
NA | NA | TRBJ2-5 | 16 | TRBV21-1 | CASSKRNSGTQETQYF | TGTGCCAGCAGCAAACGGAATAGCGGGACCCAAGAGACCCAGTACTTC
NA | NA | TRBJ1-2 | 12 | TRBV5-8 | CASSFQGYGYTF | TGTGCCAGCAGCTTCCAGGGCTATGGCTACACCTTC
NA | TRBD1 | TRBJ1-1 | 15 | TRBV7-9 | CASRFGTGVEGEAFF | TGTGCCAGCAGGTTCGGGACAGGGGTTGAGGGCGAAGCTTTCTTT
NA | NA | TRBJ2-1 | 16 | TRBV27 | CASSLLADQSYNEQFF | TGTGCCAGCAGTTTACTGGCAGATCAATCCTACAATGAGCAGTTCTTC
NA | NA | TRBJ2-2 | 14 | TRBV6-5 | CASRVPGSAGELFF | TGTGCCAGCAGAGTCCCCGGTAGCGCCGGGGAGCTGTTTTTT
NA | NA | TRBJ2-3 | 14 | TRBV29-1 | CSVDTSPYTDTQYF | TGCAGCGTCGACACAAGTCCTTACACAGATACGCAGTATTTT
NA | TRBD1 | TRBJ2-3 | 16 | TRBV4-1 | CASSQVGTGKTDTQYF | TGCGCCAGCAGCCAAGTGGGGACAGGGAAAACAGATACGCAGTATTTT
NA | NA | TRBJ1-6 | 19 | TRBV21-1 | CASSPRAPGKSSYNSPLHF | TGTGCCAGCAGCCCCAGGGCCCCAGGCAAAAGCTCCTATAATTCACCCCTCCACTTT
NA | NA | TRBJ1-6 | 13 | TRBV5-4 | CASSRDYNSPLHF | TGTGCCAGCAGCCGGGACTATAATTCACCCCTCCACTTT
NA | NA | TRBJ1-1 | 14 | TRBV30 | CALSPWSGTRWAFF | TGTGCCTTGAGTCCCTGGTCCGGGACACGGTGGGCTTTCTTT
once | NA | TRBJ2-5 | 17 | TRBV27 | CASSLSGQASWRETQYF | TGTGCCAGCAGTTTATCCGGACAAGCCTCTTGGAGAGAGACCCAGTACTTC
NA | NA | TRBJ2-7 | 14 | TRBV11-3 | CASSLAGESYEQYF | TGTGCCAGCAGCTTAGCAGGCGAGTCCTACGAGCAGTACTTC
NA | TRBD1 | TRBJ2-7 | 15 | TRBV19 | CASSLRDRESYEQYF | TGTGCCAGTAGTCTCCGGGACAGGGAATCATACGAGCAGTACTTC
NA | TRBD2 | TRBJ2-3 | 18 | TRBV7-2 | CASSPRATSGGARGTQYF | TGTGCCAGCAGCCCGAGGGCTACTAGCGGGGGGGCTAGAGGTACGCAGTATTTT
once | TRBD2 | TRBJ2-3 | 19 | TRBV12-5 | CASGLIGSGGAIGTDTQYF | TGTGCTAGTGGTTTGATCGGGAGCGGGGGGGCTATTGGTACAGATACGCAGTATTTT
NA | TRBD2 | TRBJ2-1 | 16 | TRBV7-8 | CASSGRLAGWLDEQFF | TGTGCCAGCAGCGGAAGACTAGCGGGATGGCTCGATGAGCAGTTCTTC
NA | NA | TRBJ2-7 | 15 | TRBV5-4 | CASSEETVLRSEQYF | TGTGCCAGCAGCGAAGAGACAGTCCTTCGATCCGAGCAGTACTTC
NA | TRBD1 | TRBJ2-1 | 15 | TRBV6-1 | CASSEATTGLGEQFF | TGTGCCAGCAGTGAAGCGACGACAGGGCTTGGTGAGCAGTTCTTC
NA | TRBD1 | TRBJ2-7 | 14 | TRBV13 | CASSLGTGGAEQYF | TGTGCCAGCAGCTTAGGTACAGGGGGCGCCGAGCAGTACTTC
NA | NA | TRBJ2-1 | 16 | TRBV9 | CASSVVPGDSYNEQFF | TGTGCCAGCAGCGTAGTACCAGGGGACTCCTACAATGAGCAGTTCTTC
NA | TRBD1 | TRBJ1-6 | 16 | TRBV9 | CASSVSTGADNSPLHF | TGTGCCAGCAGCGTATCGACAGGGGCAGATAATTCACCCCTCCACTTT
NA | TRBD1 | TRBJ2-7 | 14 | TRBV19 | CASSPRQGPGEQYF | TGTGCCAGTAGTCCCCGACAGGGGCCGGGAGAGCAGTACTTC
NA | NA | TRBJ2-7 | 12 | TRBV5-1 | CASSPSSYEQYF | TGCGCCAGCAGCCCTAGCTCCTACGAGCAGTACTTC
NA | TRBD1 | TRBJ1-2 | 14 | TRBV5-6 | CASSSSDRGYGYTF | TGTGCCAGCAGTTCCTCCGACAGGGGGTATGGCTACACCTTC
few | NA | TRBJ2-4 | 15 | TRBV5-6 | CASSLSGIAKNIQYF | TGTGCCAGCAGCCTGTCGGGTATAGCCAAAAACATTCAGTACTTC
NA | NA | TRBJ2-1 | 16 | TRBV4-1 | CASSQDSGRGYNEQFF | TGCGCCAGCAGCCAAGATTCGGGGCGGGGCTACAATGAGCAGTTCTTC
NA | NA | TRBJ2-1 | 13 | TRBV7-3 | CASSLHRLDEQFF | TGTGCCAGCAGCTTACACAGGTTGGATGAGCAGTTCTTC
NA | NA | TRBJ1-1 | 15 | TRBV7-2 | CASSLEGQGNTEAFF | TGTGCCAGCAGCTTAGAAGGCCAGGGGAACACTGAAGCTTTCTTT
NA | TRBD1 | TRBJ1-5 | 13 | TRBV11-1 | CASSRDRGQPQHF | TGTGCCAGCAGCCGGGACAGGGGTCAGCCCCAGCATTTT
NA | NA | TRBJ1-5 | 14 | TRBV18 | CASSPGYGSQPQHF | TGTGCCAGCTCACCAGGGTACGGGAGTCAGCCCCAGCATTTT
NA | TRBD2 | TRBJ2-1 | 15 | TRBV15 | CATSRGLAERNEQFF | TGTGCCACCAGCAGGGGACTAGCGGAGCGCAATGAGCAGTTCTTC
NA | TRBD1 | TRBJ2-7 | 15 | TRBV2 | CASRGDRVPLYEQYF | TGTGCCAGCAGGGGGGACAGGGTCCCCCTCTACGAGCAGTACTTC
NA | TRBD2 | TRBJ2-2 | 15 | TRBV18 | CASSPPSSGAGELFF | TGTGCCAGCTCACCCCCATCTAGCGGCGCCGGGGAGCTGTTTTTT
NA | NA | TRBJ2-7 | 12 | TRBV19 | CATQDRYYEQYF | TGTGCCACACAGGACAGATACTACGAGCAGTACTTC
NA | NA | TRBJ1-1 | 15 | TRBV5-1 | CASSLGRRVDTEAFF | TGCGCCAGCAGCTTGGGCAGGAGGGTAGACACTGAAGCTTTCTTT
few | TRBD2 | TRBJ2-1 | 17 | TRBV7-8 | CASSLLLGLAGEREQFF | TGTGCCAGCAGCTTGTTATTAGGACTAGCGGGAGAACGGGAGCAGTTCTTC
NA | TRBD2 | TRBJ2-3 | 15 | TRBV7-2 | CASSLYREVSDTQYF | TGTGCCAGCAGCTTATACCGGGAGGTCTCAGATACGCAGTATTTT
NA | TRBD2 | TRBJ2-4 | 18 | TRBV5-4 | CASSLGSTSGSGKNIQYF | TGTGCCAGCAGCTTGGGATCTACTAGCGGGAGTGGCAAAAACATTCAGTACTTC
NA | TRBD1 | TRBJ2-1 | 14 | TRBV7-3 | CASSLTQGVGEQFF | TGTGCCAGCAGCTTAACACAGGGGGTAGGTGAGCAGTTCTTC
NA | NA | TRBJ1-2 | 18 | TRBV15 | CATSRDSSPEGRGYGYTF | TGTGCCACCAGCAGAGACTCATCCCCGGAGGGAAGGGGCTATGGCTACACCTTC
NA | TRBD2 | TRBJ2-2 | 17 | TRBV10-3 | CAISEPSGTRGGGELFF | TGTGCCATCAGTGAACCTTCCGGGACTAGAGGGGGCGGGGAGCTGTTTTTT
few | NA | TRBJ2-7 | 14 | TRBV11-2 | CASSMAGRGYEQYF | TGTGCCAGCAGCATGGCTGGCAGAGGCTACGAGCAGTACTTC
NA | NA | TRBJ1-2 | 15 | TRBV7-2 | CASSLQGIFDYGYTF | TGTGCCAGCAGCTTACAGGGAATCTTTGACTATGGCTACACCTTC
NA | NA | TRBJ2-2 | 14 | TRBV2 | CASSKARVTGELFF | TGTGCCAGCAGTAAAGCCCGGGTCACCGGGGAGCTGTTTTTT
NA | TRBD1 | TRBJ1-5 | 15 | TRBV12-5 | CASGPMTGSNQPQHF | TGTGCTAGTGGTCCAATGACAGGGAGCAATCAGCCCCAGCATTTT
NA | TRBD1 | TRBJ2-7 | 15 | TRBV14 | CASSQDHRQGYEQYF | TGTGCCAGCAGCCAAGATCATCGACAGGGCTACGAGCAGTACTTC
NA | TRBD1 | TRBJ1-2 | 14 | TRBV2 | CASSGQGEERGYTF | TGTGCCAGCAGTGGACAGGGGGAAGAGCGCGGCTACACCTTC
NA | NA | TRBJ1-2 | 14 | TRBV6-1 | CASSSMTGNYGYTF | TGTGCCAGCAGTTCTATGACTGGAAACTATGGCTACACCTTC
NA | TRBD1 | TRBJ2-6 | 17 | TRBV18 | CASSRGQGTSGANVLTF | TGTGCCAGCTCACGGGGACAGGGGACCTCTGGGGCCAACGTCCTGACTTTC